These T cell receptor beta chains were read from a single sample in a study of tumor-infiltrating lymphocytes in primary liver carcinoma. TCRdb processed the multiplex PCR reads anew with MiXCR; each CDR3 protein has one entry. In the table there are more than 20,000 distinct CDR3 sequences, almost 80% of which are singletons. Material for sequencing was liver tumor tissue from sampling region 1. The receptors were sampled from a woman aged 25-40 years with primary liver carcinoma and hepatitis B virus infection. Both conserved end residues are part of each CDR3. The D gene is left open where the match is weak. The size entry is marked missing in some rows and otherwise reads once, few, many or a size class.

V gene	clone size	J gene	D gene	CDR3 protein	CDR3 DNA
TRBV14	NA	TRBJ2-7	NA	CVSSQAAGTDYGRYF	TGTGTCAGCAGCCAGGCGGCGGGGACTGACTACGGGCGGTACTTC
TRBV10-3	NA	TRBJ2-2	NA	CAISESHNSNTGKMFF	TGTGCCATCAGTGAGTCCCACAATTCGAACACCGGGAAGATGTTTTTT
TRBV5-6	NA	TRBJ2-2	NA	CTTSLAPRVTVELFF	TGTACCACCAGTTTGGCACCCAGAGTCACCGTGGAGCTGTTTTTT
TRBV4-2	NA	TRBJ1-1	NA	CASSPIERRRNTEAFF	TGTGCCAGCAGCCCCATCGAGAGGAGAAGGAACACTGAAGCTTTCTTT
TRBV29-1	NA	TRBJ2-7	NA	CSVEGANEQYF	TGCAGCGTTGAGGGGGCCAACGAGCAGTACTTC
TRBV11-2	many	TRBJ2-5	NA	CASSLGLETQYF	TGTGCCAGCAGCTTAGGGTTAGAGACCCAGTACTTC
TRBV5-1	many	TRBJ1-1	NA	CASSLSRGAGTEAFF	TGCGCCAGCAGCTTATCCAGGGGAGCGGGCACTGAAGCTTTCTTT
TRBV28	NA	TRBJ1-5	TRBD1	CTSTVSGTDQHF	TGTACCAGCACTGTCTCCGGGACAGACCAGCATTTT
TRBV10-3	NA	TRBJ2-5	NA	CANSELAIRQETQYF	TGTGCCAACAGTGAGTTGGCTATCAGACAAGAGACCCAGTACTTC
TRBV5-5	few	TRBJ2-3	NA	CASSFVAEEGTDTQYF	TGTGCCAGCAGCTTTGTTGCGGAGGAGGGCACAGATACGCAGTATTTT
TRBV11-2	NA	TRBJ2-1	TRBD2	CASSLGAGVHDEQFF	TGTGCCAGCAGCTTAGGAGCGGGAGTTCACGATGAACAGTTCTTC
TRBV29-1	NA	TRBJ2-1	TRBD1	CSGLPGQGMDEQFF	TGTAGCGGATTGCCGGGACAGGGGATGGATGAGCAGTTCTTC
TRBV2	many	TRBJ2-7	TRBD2	CASRWTSGYEQYF	TGTGCCAGCAGGTGGACTAGCGGCTACGAGCAGTACTTC
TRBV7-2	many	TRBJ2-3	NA	CASSFTSLGSQYF	TGTGCCAGCAGCTTTACGTCCCTTGGGTCGCAGTATTTT
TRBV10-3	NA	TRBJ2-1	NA	CAIGSRNNEQFF	TGTGCCATCGGGAGTAGAAACAATGAGCAGTTCTTC
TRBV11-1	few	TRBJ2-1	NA	CASSLRQASYNEQFF	TGTGCCAGCAGTCTGAGACAGGCCTCCTACAATGAGCAATTCTTC
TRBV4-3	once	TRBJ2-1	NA	CSSSQDAGNSYNEQFF	TGCTCCAGCAGCCAAGATGCGGGAAACTCCTATAATGAGCAGTTCTTC